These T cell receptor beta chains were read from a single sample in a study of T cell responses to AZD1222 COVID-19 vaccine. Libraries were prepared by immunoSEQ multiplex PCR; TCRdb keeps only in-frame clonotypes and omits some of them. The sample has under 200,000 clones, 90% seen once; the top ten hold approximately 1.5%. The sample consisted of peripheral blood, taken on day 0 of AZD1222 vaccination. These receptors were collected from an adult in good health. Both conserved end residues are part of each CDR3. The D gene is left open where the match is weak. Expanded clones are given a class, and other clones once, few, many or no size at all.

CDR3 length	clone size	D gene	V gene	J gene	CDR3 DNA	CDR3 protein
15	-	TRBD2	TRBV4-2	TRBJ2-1	TGTGCCAGCAGCCAAGCGGGGGGGTCCTACAATGAGCAGTTCTTC	CASSQAGGSYNEQFF
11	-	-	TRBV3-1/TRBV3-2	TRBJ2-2	TGTGCCGCGAGCCTTGCCGGGGAGCTGTTTTTT	CAASLAGELFF
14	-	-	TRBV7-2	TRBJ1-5	TGTGCCAGCAGTTTGGACAGCTACAATCAGCCCCAGCATTTT	CASSLDSYNQPQHF
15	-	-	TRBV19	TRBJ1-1	TGTGCCAGTAGTATTGGAGGGGCAATAGGGACTGAAGCTTTCTTT	CASSIGGAIGTEAFF
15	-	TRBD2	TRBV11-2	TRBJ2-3	TGTGCCAGCAGCTTACGTAGTGGGGGGGGAGATACGCAGTATTTT	CASSLRSGGGDTQYF
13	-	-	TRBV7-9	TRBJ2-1	TGTGCCAGCAGCTTAGCTTATTTGAATGAGCAGTTCTTC	CASSLAYLNEQFF
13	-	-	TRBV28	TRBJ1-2	TGTGCCAGCAGTTTCGGGGGGGCGGCTGGCTACACCTTC	CASSFGGAAGYTF
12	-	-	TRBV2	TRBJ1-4	TGTGCCAGCAGGTATGGGGATGAAAACCTGTTTTTT	CASRYGDENLFF
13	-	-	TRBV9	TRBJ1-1	TGTGCCAGCAGCGCGCCGGAGGACACTGAAGCTTTCTTT	CASSAPEDTEAFF
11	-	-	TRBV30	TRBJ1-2	TGTGCCTGGAGACGATACTATGGCTACACCTTC	CAWRRYYGYTF
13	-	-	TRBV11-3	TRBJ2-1	TGTGCCAGCAGCTTAGATTTGTTGAGAGAGCAGTTCTTC	CASSLDLLREQFF
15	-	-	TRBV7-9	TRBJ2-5	TGTGCCAGCAGCAGCCGGGCGTCGCAAGGTGGGACCCAGTACTTC	CASSSRASQGGTQYF
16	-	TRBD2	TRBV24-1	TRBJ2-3	TGTGCCACCAGTGATCCGAAGCGGGGGCGCACAGATACGCAGTATTTT	CATSDPKRGRTDTQYF
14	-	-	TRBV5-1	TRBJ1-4	TGCGCCAGCAGCCTTGGGACGGCTAATGAAAAACTGTTTTTT	CASSLGTANEKLFF
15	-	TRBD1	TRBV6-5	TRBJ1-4	TGTGCCAGCAGTTACTCGACCACCAGGGGGCGAAAACTGTTTTTT	CASSYSTTRGRKLFF
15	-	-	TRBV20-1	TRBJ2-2	TGCAGTGCTAGTTCGGGACACGCGAACACCGGGGAGCTGTTTTTT	CSASSGHANTGELFF
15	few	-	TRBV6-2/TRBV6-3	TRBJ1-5	TGTGCCAGCAGTATCGACAGGCCCTTGAATCAGCCCCAGCATTTT	CASSIDRPLNQPQHF
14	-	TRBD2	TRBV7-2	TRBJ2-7	TGTGCCAGCAGCTTAGGGGGAGGGCCCGGCCAGCAGTACTTC	CASSLGGGPGQQYF
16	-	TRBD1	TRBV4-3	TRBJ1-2	TGCGCCAGCAGCCAAGTAACCGGGACAGGGGGCTATGGCTACACCTTC	CASSQVTGTGGYGYTF